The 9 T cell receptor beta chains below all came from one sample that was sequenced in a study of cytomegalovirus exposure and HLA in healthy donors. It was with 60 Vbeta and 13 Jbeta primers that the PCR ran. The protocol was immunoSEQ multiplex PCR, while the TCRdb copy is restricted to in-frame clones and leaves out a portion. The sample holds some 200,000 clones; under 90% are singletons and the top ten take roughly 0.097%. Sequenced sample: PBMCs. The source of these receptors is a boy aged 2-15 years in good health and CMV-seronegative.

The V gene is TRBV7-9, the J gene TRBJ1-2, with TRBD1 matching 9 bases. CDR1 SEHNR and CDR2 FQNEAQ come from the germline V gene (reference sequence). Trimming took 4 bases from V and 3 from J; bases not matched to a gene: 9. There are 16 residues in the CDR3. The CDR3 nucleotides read TGTGCCAGCAGCTCGGGGAGACAGGGGGTAGACTATGGCTACACCTTC. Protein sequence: CASSSGRQGVDYGYTF.

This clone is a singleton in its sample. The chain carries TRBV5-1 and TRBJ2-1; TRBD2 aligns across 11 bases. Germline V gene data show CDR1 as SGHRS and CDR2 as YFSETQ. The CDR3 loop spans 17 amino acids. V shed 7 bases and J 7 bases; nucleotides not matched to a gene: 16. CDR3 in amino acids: CASGSLLAGGPENEQFF. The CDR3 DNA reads TGCGCCAGCGGGAGCCTTTTAGCGGGGGGGCCTGAGAATGAGCAGTTCTTC.

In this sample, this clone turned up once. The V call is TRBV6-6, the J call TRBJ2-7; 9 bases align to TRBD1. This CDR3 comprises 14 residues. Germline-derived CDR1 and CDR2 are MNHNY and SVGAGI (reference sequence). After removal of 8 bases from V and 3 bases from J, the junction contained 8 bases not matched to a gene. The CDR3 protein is CASFSGTGIYEQYF. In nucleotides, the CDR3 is TGTGCCAGCTTCTCAGGGACAGGGATCTACGAGCAGTACTTC.

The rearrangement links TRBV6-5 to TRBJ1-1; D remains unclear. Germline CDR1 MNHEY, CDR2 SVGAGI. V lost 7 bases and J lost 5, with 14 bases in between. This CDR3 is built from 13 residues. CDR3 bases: TGTGCCAGCATCAGTGAGGTCGCAACTGAAGCTTTCTTT. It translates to CASISEVATEAFF.

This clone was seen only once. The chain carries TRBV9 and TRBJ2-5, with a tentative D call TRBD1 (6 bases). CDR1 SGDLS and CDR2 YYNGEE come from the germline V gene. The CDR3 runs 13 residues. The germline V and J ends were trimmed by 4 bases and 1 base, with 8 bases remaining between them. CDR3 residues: CASSRGGQETQYF. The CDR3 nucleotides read TGTGCCAGCAGCCGAGGGGGCCAAGAGACCCAGTACTTC. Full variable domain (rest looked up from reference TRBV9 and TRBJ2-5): DSGVTQTPKHLITATGQRVTLRCSPRSGDLSVYWYQQSLDQGLQFLIQYYNGEERAKGNILERFSAQQFPDLHSELNLSSLELGDSALYFCASSRGGQETQYFGPGTRLLVL.

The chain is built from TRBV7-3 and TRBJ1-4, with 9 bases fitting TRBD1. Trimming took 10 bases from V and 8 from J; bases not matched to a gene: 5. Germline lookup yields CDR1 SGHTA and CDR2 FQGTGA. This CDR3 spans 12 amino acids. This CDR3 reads CAITGGDEKLFF. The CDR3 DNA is TGTGCCATTACAGGGGGCGACGAAAAACTGTTTTTT.

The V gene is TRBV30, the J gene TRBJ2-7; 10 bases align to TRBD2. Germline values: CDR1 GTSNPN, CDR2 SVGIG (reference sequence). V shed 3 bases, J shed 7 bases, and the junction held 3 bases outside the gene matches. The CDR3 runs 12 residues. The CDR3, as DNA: TGTGCCTGGAGGCTAGCGGGGGTAGAGCAGTACTTC. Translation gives CAWRLAGVEQYF. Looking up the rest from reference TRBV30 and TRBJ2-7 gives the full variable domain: SQTIHQWPATLVQPVGSPLSLECTVEGTSNPNLYWYRQAAGRGLQLLFYSVGIGQISSEVPQNLSASRPQDRQFILSSKKLLLSDSGFYLCAWRLAGVEQYFGPGTRLTVT.

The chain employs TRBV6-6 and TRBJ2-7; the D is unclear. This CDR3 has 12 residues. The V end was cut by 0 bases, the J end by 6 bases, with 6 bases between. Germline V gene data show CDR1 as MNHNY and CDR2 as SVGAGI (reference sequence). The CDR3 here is CASSYSRVEQYF. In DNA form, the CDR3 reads TGTGCCAGCAGTTACTCCCGGGTCGAGCAGTACTTC.

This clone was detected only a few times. This chain's CDR3 is CASSLQVAAEQYF. Here the CDR3 DNA reads TGTGCCAGCAGTTTACAGGTCGCTGCCGAGCAGTACTTC. The V gene is TRBV27, the J gene TRBJ2-7; D not resolved. The V end lost 2 bases, the J end lost 6 bases, and 11 bases lay between the germline ends. Germline loops: CDR1 MNHEY, CDR2 SMNVEV (reference sequence). CDR3 length: 13 amino acids.